The 7 T cell receptor beta chains reported below all come from one sample, sequenced in a study of neurological immune-mediated disorders. From the 5' RACE reads, TCRdb called clonotypes with MiXCR, one entry per CDR3 protein. The table shows tens of thousands of distinct CDR3 sequences, with 10% occurring only once. The specimen sequenced was PBMCs. Receptor source: a woman under 40 with HTLV-1-associated myelopathy (HAM/TSP).

As to this clonotype: The germline gene is not matched at one end of the junction; a read error may be the cause. The rearrangement joins TRBV7-2 to TRBJ2-3; D is unclear. The CDR3 totals 16 residues. Germline CDR1 SGHTA, CDR2 FQGNSA. The DNA for the CDR3 is TGTGCCAGCAGCTTATTGCCGGACCTGGCCACATATACGCAGTATTTT. It yields the protein CASSLLPDLATYTQYF.

This clonotype appeared many times. The chain uses TRBV6-2 or TRBV6-3 and TRBJ1-1, with D unclear. The CDR3 totals 14 residues. V lost 2 bases and J lost 4, with 11 bases in between. The germline V gene encodes CDR1 MNHEY and CDR2 SVGEGT. CDR3 in amino acids: CASSYSPQLTEAFF. The CDR3 nucleotides are TGTGCCAGCAGTTACAGCCCCCAGCTCACTGAAGCTTTCTTT.

This clonotype was seen at least ten times. The chain joins TRBV20-1 to TRBJ1-6; 7 positions agree with TRBD1. J was trimmed by 7 bases and V by 5 bases; bases with no gene match: 14. CDR1 is DFQATT and CDR2 is SNEGSKA in the germline V gene (reference sequence). The CDR3 is 16 amino acids. CDR3: CSALGQAKTENSPLHF. The CDR3 DNA follows: TGCAGTGCTCTTGGACAGGCGAAAACGGAAAATTCACCCCTCCACTTT.

This clonotype was counted ten times or more. The chain is built from TRBV7-2 and TRBJ1-1; 8 bases align to TRBD1. V shed 4 bases and J 5 bases; nucleotides not matched to a gene: 6. Germline lookup yields CDR1 SGHTA and CDR2 FQGNSA. The CDR3 sequence is 14 residues long. CDR3 sequence (DNA): TGTGCCAGCAGCTCTGGACAGGGTGAGACTGAAGCTTTCTTT. Encoded protein: CASSSGQGETEAFF.

This clonotype was counted at least ten times. This rearrangement joins TRBV7-8 to TRBJ2-1; D is perhaps TRBD2 (6 bases). The CDR3 extends over 17 amino acids. V lost 5 bases and J lost 0, with 17 bases in between. Germline CDR1 SGHVS, CDR2 FQNEAQ. The CDR3 DNA is TGTGCCAGCAGCAGATTCGGGACTCACAGCTCCTACAATGAGCAGTTCTTC. Translation gives CASSRFGTHSSYNEQFF. Together with reference TRBV7-8 and TRBJ2-1, the CDR3 gives the full variable domain: GAGVSQSPRYKVAKRGQDVALRCDPISGHVSLFWYQQALGQGPEFLTYFQNEAQLDKSGLPSDRFFAERPEGSVSTLKIQRTQQEDSAVYLCASSRFGTHSSYNEQFFGPGTRLTVL.

This clonotype was recorded at least ten times. The chain recombines TRBV9 with TRBJ2-3, with TRBD1 matching over 10 bases. The V and J ends lost 2 bases and 5 bases, in that order; junction bases with no gene match: 8. Germline CDR1 SGDLS, CDR2 YYNGEE. This CDR3 spans 16 amino acids. The CDR3 sequence: CASSVETGGLLDTQYF. The DNA of the CDR3 is TGTGCCAGCAGCGTGGAGACAGGGGGCCTCCTAGATACGCAGTATTTT.

This clonotype was detected many times. V is TRBV5-1 and J is TRBJ1-2, with D possibly matching TRBD1 (5 bases). The CDR3 has 14 residues. Germline V gene lookup returns CDR1 SGHRS and CDR2 YFSETQ. The V and J ends lost 4 bases and 2 bases respectively, with 12 bases between them. In nucleotides, the CDR3 is TGCGCCAGCAGCGAGGCAGGGCAGAACTATGGCTACACCTTC. Amino acid sequence: CASSEAGQNYGYTF.